Listed below are T cell receptor beta chains from one sample, sequenced in a study of cytomegalovirus exposure and HLA in healthy donors. The data were produced by immunoSEQ multiplex PCR, yet TCRdb's version contains in-frame clones alone and is incomplete. The sample gives about 160,000 clones, approximately 80% of which show up once; 9.5% to 10% is in the top ten. Sequencing was carried out using PBMCs. The receptors were gathered from a man aged 18-30 years in good health and CMV-seropositive. Each CDR3 is given with its conserved first and last residue. D genes are given only for firm matches. Clone size appears in some rows only: once, few, many, or a class for an expanded clone.

V gene	D gene	CDR3 length	J gene	clone size	CDR3 DNA	CDR3 protein
TRBV27	-	13	TRBJ1-1	once	TGTGCCAGCAGTTCACAGGGTCTGCATGAAGCTTTCTTT	CASSSQGLHEAFF
TRBV5-4	-	16	TRBJ2-3	-	TGTGCCAGCAGTAGAGTTGGGGGAATAGGGGGAGATACGCAGTATTTT	CASSRVGGIGGDTQYF
TRBV19	TRBD1	14	TRBJ1-4	-	TGTGCCAGTAGTACACAGGGGGGAGCGGAAAAACTGTTTTTT	CASSTQGGAEKLFF
TRBV14	TRBD2	16	TRBJ2-2	few	TGTGCCAGCACACTTAGCGGGAGTCTCAACACCGGGGAGCTGTTTTTT	CASTLSGSLNTGELFF
TRBV7-2	TRBD1	14	TRBJ1-5	once	TGTGCCAGCAGCTTAGCGGGACAGTATCAGCCCCAGCATTTT	CASSLAGQYQPQHF
TRBV5-6	TRBD1	16	TRBJ2-1	-	TGTGCCAGCAGCTTGGATGGGACAGGGCCCCTGTTGGAGCAGTTCTTC	CASSLDGTGPLLEQFF
TRBV7-9	TRBD1	14	TRBJ2-1	-	TGTGCCAGCAGCAGCCCGGGACAGGGCAATGAGCAGTTCTTC	CASSSPGQGNEQFF
TRBV6-1	TRBD1	15	TRBJ2-5	few	TGTGCCAGCAGTGAATCCTACAGGGGGCTTCAGACCCAGTACTTC	CASSESYRGLQTQYF
TRBV2	TRBD2	15	TRBJ2-2	once	TGTGCCAGCAGCCCTCCGGGACTAGCGCCCGGGGAGCTGTTTTTT	CASSPPGLAPGELFF
TRBV19	TRBD2	18	TRBJ2-6	-	TGTGCCAGTAGTCCAGTTCGAGCGGGAGTTACTGGGGCCAACGTCCTGACTTTC	CASSPVRAGVTGANVLTF
TRBV6-1	-	14	TRBJ1-2	few	TGTGCCACCGACCGACGGGGTTGGAACTATGGCTACACCTTC	CATDRRGWNYGYTF
TRBV5-1	TRBD1	16	TRBJ1-4	-	TGCGCCAGCAGCGTACAGGGGTCTACAACTAATGAAAAACTGTTTTTT	CASSVQGSTTNEKLFF
TRBV10-1	TRBD1	16	TRBJ2-1	-	TGCGCCAGCAGTGACCAATGGGACAGACAGTACAATGAGCAGTTCTTC	CASSDQWDRQYNEQFF
TRBV9	-	14	TRBJ1-1	-	TGTGCCAGCGGTCCTCTCACAGGGACCACTGAAGCTTTCTTT	CASGPLTGTTEAFF
TRBV7-2	-	13	TRBJ1-1	-	TGTGCCAGCAGGGTGGGGGGTAGGACTGAAGCTTTCTTT	CASRVGGRTEAFF
TRBV5-1	TRBD2	15	TRBJ2-1	-	TGCGCCAGCAGCCACAGACTAGCGGGAGTAAATGAGCAGTTCTTC	CASSHRLAGVNEQFF
TRBV4-3	-	13	TRBJ1-4	-	TGCGCCAGCTCCTCAGGTCCTAATGAAAAACTGTTTTTT	CASSSGPNEKLFF
TRBV6-5	-	13	TRBJ2-2	-	TGTGCCAGTCAGCAGGCGAACACCGGGGAGCTGTTTTTT	CASQQANTGELFF
TRBV4-3	-	14	TRBJ1-1	-	TGCGCCAGCAGCCGAGACGGGTACCCAACGATGCCGGTCTTT	CASSRDGYPTMPVF
TRBV5-6	-	16	TRBJ2-1	-	TGTGCCAGCAGCTCCACTGCGGCGGGGCCCTACAATGAGCAGTTCTTC	CASSSTAAGPYNEQFF
TRBV14	-	16	TRBJ2-2	-	TGTGCCAGCAGCCACCGGTCTCGCGGGAACACCGGGGAGCTGTTTTTT	CASSHRSRGNTGELFF
TRBV13	TRBD1	17	TRBJ2-2	-	TGTGCCAGCAGCGTGGACAGGGTCCATGCGAACACCGGGGAGCTGTTTTTT	CASSVDRVHANTGELFF
TRBV4-3	TRBD1	15	TRBJ2-5	-	TGCGCCAGCAGCCAAGATAACAGGGGGCTACAGACCCAGTACTTC	CASSQDNRGLQTQYF
TRBV10-3	TRBD2	15	TRBJ2-5	-	TGTGCCATCAGACAGACGACTAGCGACCAAGAGACCCAGTACTTC	CAIRQTTSDQETQYF
TRBV21-1	-	12	TRBJ1-2	-	TGTGCCAGCAGGACAGGGATCTATGGCTACACCTTC	CASRTGIYGYTF
TRBV5-4	TRBD1	14	TRBJ1-2	once	TGTGCCAGCAGCTTGGAGACAGGGCACGGTGGCTACACCTTC	CASSLETGHGGYTF
TRBV7-2	-	15	TRBJ1-5	-	TGTGCCAGCAGCTTATATTCAGAGGCCAATCAGCCCCAGCATTTT	CASSLYSEANQPQHF
TRBV19	TRBD1	18	TRBJ1-1	-	TGTGCCAGTAGCATACAGGGGGCCGATTTTTTGATGAACACTGAAGCTTTCTTT	CASSIQGADFLMNTEAFF
TRBV5-4	-	13	TRBJ2-7	once	TGTGCCAGCAGCTTTCGGGGGGCTTACGAGCAGTACTTC	CASSFRGAYEQYF